This T cell receptor (beta chain) is from a study of cytomegalovirus exposure and HLA in healthy donors. Findings of the study overall: Several top significant clusters appeared, in a later analysis, to be linked to common viral pathogens.

Primers: 60 Vbeta forward and 13 Jbeta reverse. This table comes from immunoSEQ multiplex PCR, and its TCRdb copy is limited to in-frame clones, with some not included. Of around 100,000 clones in the sample, 84% were seen once. Details on this clone: Its antigen is still unknown.

Sample: PBMCs. This TCR derives from a woman between 18 and 29 years old in good health and CMV-seronegative.

The CDR3 sequence: CASSEAKTAGIRGYTF. Here the CDR3 DNA reads TGTGCCAGCAGTGAAGCGAAAACGGCAGGGATAAGAGGCTACACCTTC. J is TRBJ1-2 and V is TRBV6-1; D might be TRBD1 (5 bases). Deletions cut 0 bases from V and 8 bases from J, with 19 bases between. Germline loops: CDR1 MNHNS, CDR2 SASEGT. The CDR3 covers 16 residues.